These 24 T cell receptor beta chains came from one sample sequenced in a study of cytomegalovirus exposure and HLA in healthy donors. The PCR used 60 Vbeta and 13 Jbeta primers. Generated by immunoSEQ multiplex PCR, the TCRdb table keeps only in-frame clones and is missing some. This sample carries around 150,000 clones, over 60% of them seen once, and the ten largest clones take about 2%. Sample: PBMCs. The source of these receptors is a man in his forties in good health and CMV-seronegative.

V and J are TRBV28 and TRBJ2-4; 12 nucleotides line up with TRBD2. CDR3 size: 17 residues. The J segment lost 2 bases and the V segment lost 2 bases, leaving 4 bases of the junction unmatched. Germline CDR1 MDHEN, CDR2 SYDVKM. CDR3 protein: CASSLNGLAGSKNIQYF. DNA of the CDR3: TGTGCCAGCAGTTTAAACGGACTAGCGGGGTCCAAAAACATTCAGTACTTC.

V usage is TRBV7-9 and J usage is TRBJ2-5; D may be TRBD2 (7 bases). The CDR3 has 15 amino acids. Trimming stripped 1 base from V and 5 bases from J, with 14 bases between. Germline-derived CDR1 and CDR2 are SEHNR and FQNEAQ (reference sequence). The CDR3 nucleotides read TGTGCCAGCAGCTTAGTGTCGCGGGGGCAGGAGACCCAGTACTTC. Its protein is CASSLVSRGQETQYF.

This clone was observed a handful of times. This sequence joins TRBV19 and TRBJ2-3; D not resolved. CDR3 length: 11 amino acids. The V and J ends lost 8 bases and 7 bases respectively, with 10 bases between them. Germline V lookup: CDR1 LNHDA, CDR2 SQIVND (reference sequence). As DNA, the CDR3 is TGTGCCAGTGGCAGAACAAATACGCAGTATTTT. Protein sequence: CASGRTNTQYF. The variable domain in full, completed from reference TRBV19 and TRBJ2-3, reads DGGITQSPKYLFRKEGQNVTLSCEQNLNHDAMYWYRQDPGQGLRLIYYSQIVNDFQKGDIAEGYSVSREKKESFPLTVTSAQKNPTAFYLCASGRTNTQYFGPGTRLTVL.

The chain recombines TRBV30 with TRBJ2-4; 9 bases line up with TRBD2. Trimming removed 3 bases from V and 12 bases from J; junction bases left unmatched: 6. Germline V CDR1 and CDR2: GTSNPN, SVGIG (reference sequence). The CDR3 loop spans 12 amino acids. CDR3 in amino acids: CAWRQTSGSQYF. The CDR3 DNA reads TGTGCCTGGAGGCAGACTAGCGGTAGTCAGTACTTC.

The genes are TRBV28 and TRBJ1-1; D is uncertain. This CDR3 comprises 11 residues. Trimming cost V 5 bases and J 3 bases, with 4 bases left between them. Germline V CDR1 and CDR2: MDHEN, SYDVKM. CDR3 sequence: CASSRDTEAFF. The CDR3 bases are TGTGCCAGCAGTCGGGACACTGAAGCTTTCTTT.

The rearrangement joins TRBV9 to TRBJ2-2; 11 nucleotides align to TRBD2. Germline loops: CDR1 SGDLS, CDR2 YYNGEE. The CDR3 runs 15 residues. The V and J ends lost 4 bases and 6 bases, in that order; junction bases with no gene match: 5. This CDR3 reads CASSFSGGESGELFF. Written as DNA, the CDR3 is TGTGCCAGCAGCTTTAGCGGGGGGGAGTCCGGGGAGCTGTTTTTT.

This chain links TRBV20-1 with TRBJ2-7, with no clear D. The V end lost 0 bases, the J end lost 5 bases, and 5 bases lay between the germline ends. This CDR3 region has 11 residues. Looked up from germline, CDR1 is DFQATT and CDR2 is SNEGSKA (reference sequence). The CDR3 region is CSARDGHEQYF. The CDR3 DNA reads as TGCAGTGCTAGAGATGGCCACGAGCAGTACTTC.

The chain carries TRBV4-2 and TRBJ2-5, with TRBD1 as a possible D gene (5 bases). The ends were cut back, 0 bases at V and 3 bases at J, with 8 bases in the middle. The CDR3 is 14 residues long. Germline-derived CDR1 and CDR2 are LGHNA and YNFKEQ. This CDR3 is CASSQDQGKETQYF. The CDR3 DNA reads TGTGCCAGCAGCCAAGATCAGGGAAAAGAGACCCAGTACTTC.

The gene calls are TRBV23-1 and TRBJ1-6; the D is unclear. TRBV23-1 is labeled an ORF, and its function is uncertain. V shed 3 bases and J shed 13 bases, with 19 bases lying between them. There are 15 residues in the CDR3. CDR3 bases: TGCGCCAGCAGTCATGGTCGTCCGTCGACTGCGCCCCTCCACTTT. Its translation: CASSHGRPSTAPLHF.

The chain carries TRBV4-1 and TRBJ2-7; D might be TRBD2 (5 bases). The CDR3 contains 15 residues. Germline V gene data show CDR1 as MGHRA and CDR2 as YSYEKL. Trimming removed 1 base at V and 0 bases at J, with 10 bases between. The CDR3 DNA is TGCGCCAGCAGCCAAGGTCGTGGGAGCTCCTACGAGCAGTACTTC. Protein sequence: CASSQGRGSSYEQYF.

The chain recombines TRBV18 with TRBJ2-1, with TRBD1 matching 11 bases. The junction had 6 bases not matched to a gene; V was cut back by 5 bases and J by 3 bases. This CDR3 has 16 amino acids. Germline V gene sequence: CDR1 KGHSH, CDR2 LQKENI. Here the CDR3 DNA reads TGTGCCAGCTCATCTACGGACAGGGGGCTCTACAATGAGCAGTTCTTC. This gives the protein CASSSTDRGLYNEQFF.

This clone was detected a few times. The rearrangement joins TRBV15 to TRBJ1-5; possible D gene TRBD1, 5 bases. Germline CDR1 reads LNHNV; CDR2 reads YYDKDF (reference sequence). Trimming removed 4 bases from V and 0 bases from J, with 7 bases in between. This CDR3 comprises 14 residues. CDR3 protein: CATSTQGSNQPQHF. As DNA, the CDR3 is TGTGCCACCAGCACCCAGGGTAGCAATCAGCCCCAGCATTTT.

The chain is built from TRBV19 and TRBJ2-1, with D tentatively TRBD2 (6 bases). The CDR3 has 14 residues. V lost 6 bases and J 5 bases, leaving 14 bases between the germline ends. Germline V CDR1 and CDR2: LNHDA, SQIVND (reference sequence). In DNA, the CDR3 is TGTGCCAGTAGCCGCGGGACGGAAAACAATGAGCAGTTCTTC. This translates into CASSRGTENNEQFF.

This clone was recorded only once. CDR3 residues: CASSLIWDSEQYF. The CDR3 DNA sequence: TGTGCCAGCAGTTTAATTTGGGACAGCGAGCAGTACTTC. The chain combines TRBV27 with TRBJ2-7; 7 positions agree with TRBD1. After removal of 2 bases from V and 6 bases from J, the junction contained 4 bases not matched to a gene. CDR1 and CDR2 from the germline V gene are MNHEY and SMNVEV (reference sequence). The CDR3 length is 13 residues.

This chain connects TRBV6-1 to TRBJ1-5; no definite D call. V gave up 3 bases and J gave up 6 bases, with 12 bases separating them. CDR3 length: 14 residues. Germline V lookup: CDR1 MNHNS, CDR2 SASEGT. CDR3 nucleotides: TGTGCCAGCAGTGACGGGGATCTGAGTCAGCCCCAGCATTTT. Translation gives CASSDGDLSQPQHF.

This clone was observed a handful of times. This sequence joins TRBV4-3 and TRBJ1-4; a possible D gene is TRBD1 (5 bases). Trimming stripped 5 bases from V and 1 base from J, with 14 bases between. This CDR3 comprises 16 residues. Germline V gene lookup returns CDR1 LGHNA and CDR2 YSLEER. CDR3 residues: CASSVGEGITNEKLFF. Here the CDR3 DNA reads TGCGCCAGCAGCGTAGGGGAGGGGATAACTAATGAAAAACTGTTTTTT.

This rearrangement joins TRBV7-2 to TRBJ1-5; 7 nucleotides agree with TRBD1. This CDR3 has 14 residues. The germline V gene encodes CDR1 SGHTA and CDR2 FQGNSA. Trimming took 5 bases from V and 5 from J; bases not matched to a gene: 6. For the CDR3, the DNA is TGTGCCAGCAGCAACACCGGGACAGATCAGCCCCAGCATTTT. It yields the protein CASSNTGTDQPQHF. The variable domain in full, completed from reference TRBV7-2 and TRBJ1-5, reads GAGVSQSPSNKVTEKGKDVELRCDPISGHTALYWYRQSLGQGLEFLIYFQGNSAPDKSGLPSDRFSAERTGGSVSTLTIQRTQQEDSAVYLCASSNTGTDQPQHFGDGTRLSIL.

CDR3 protein: CASSLMGGQGSGYTF. As DNA, the CDR3 is TGTGCCAGCAGCCTAATGGGGGGACAGGGGAGTGGCTACACCTTC. The rearrangement links TRBV28 to TRBJ1-2, with 10 bases matching TRBD1. Per the germline V gene, CDR1 is MDHEN and CDR2 is SYDVKM. J was trimmed by 7 bases and V by 6 bases; bases with no gene match: 11. CDR3 length: 15 amino acids.

This rearrangement joins TRBV7-9 to TRBJ2-6; TRBD2 might be the D (6 bases). Trimming shortened V by 3 bases and J by 2 bases, and 8 bases separated the two germline ends. The V gene's germline CDR1 is SEHNR and CDR2 FQNEAQ (reference sequence). The CDR3 extends over 15 amino acids. CDR3 loop: CASSLGGAGANVLTF. In DNA, the CDR3 is TGTGCCAGCAGCTTGGGCGGGGCTGGGGCCAACGTCCTGACTTTC.

Comment on this clone: Germline is not matched at one junction end, which may reflect a read error. The chain joins TRBV5-8 to TRBJ2-4, with D possibly TRBD2 on 5 matching bases. Germline values: CDR1 SGHTS, CDR2 YDEGEE. This CDR3 has 14 amino acids. CDR3 protein: CASSLVLAKNSQYF. Here the CDR3 DNA reads TGTGCCAGCAGCTTGGTTCTAGCCAAAAACAGTCAGTACTTC.

This clone was seen a handful of times. Here the CDR3 reads CASSYDSFNEKLFF. Here the CDR3 DNA reads TGTGCCAGCAGTTACGACAGCTTTAATGAAAAACTGTTTTTT. The chain joins TRBV6-5 to TRBJ1-4, with TRBD1 as a possible D gene (5 bases). Trimming removed 2 bases at V and 4 bases at J, with 8 bases between. Germline V gene lookup returns CDR1 MNHEY and CDR2 SVGAGI. The CDR3 totals 14 residues.

This chain links TRBV6-5 with TRBJ2-7, with 12 bases aligning to TRBD1. Germline CDR1 MNHEY, CDR2 SVGAGI. This CDR3 region has 15 residues. The junction had 9 bases not matched to a gene; V was cut back by 6 bases and J by 6 bases. The CDR3 here is CASSRSGTGGSEQYF. The CDR3 DNA follows: TGTGCCAGCAGCAGATCCGGGACAGGGGGCAGCGAGCAGTACTTC.

Many counts were recorded for this clone. The chain combines TRBV4-1 with TRBJ2-7; TRBD1 agrees at 8 bases. V was pared by 1 base and J by 2 bases, with 4 bases of the junction left unmatched. The CDR3 totals 15 residues. The V gene's germline CDR1 is MGHRA and CDR2 YSYEKL. The CDR3 region has the DNA TGCGCCAGCAGCCAAGGGTCGACAGGGGCCTACGAGCAGTACTTC. Translation: CASSQGSTGAYEQYF.

V gene TRBV2 combines with J gene TRBJ1-2; 11 nucleotides align to TRBD1. From germline, CDR1 is SNHLY and CDR2 FYNNEI. The length of the CDR3 is 14 residues. J lost 2 bases, V lost 6 bases, and 2 bases had no gene match. The CDR3 spells CASSGDRGNYGYTF. CDR3 bases: TGTGCCAGCAGCGGGGACAGGGGGAACTATGGCTACACCTTC.